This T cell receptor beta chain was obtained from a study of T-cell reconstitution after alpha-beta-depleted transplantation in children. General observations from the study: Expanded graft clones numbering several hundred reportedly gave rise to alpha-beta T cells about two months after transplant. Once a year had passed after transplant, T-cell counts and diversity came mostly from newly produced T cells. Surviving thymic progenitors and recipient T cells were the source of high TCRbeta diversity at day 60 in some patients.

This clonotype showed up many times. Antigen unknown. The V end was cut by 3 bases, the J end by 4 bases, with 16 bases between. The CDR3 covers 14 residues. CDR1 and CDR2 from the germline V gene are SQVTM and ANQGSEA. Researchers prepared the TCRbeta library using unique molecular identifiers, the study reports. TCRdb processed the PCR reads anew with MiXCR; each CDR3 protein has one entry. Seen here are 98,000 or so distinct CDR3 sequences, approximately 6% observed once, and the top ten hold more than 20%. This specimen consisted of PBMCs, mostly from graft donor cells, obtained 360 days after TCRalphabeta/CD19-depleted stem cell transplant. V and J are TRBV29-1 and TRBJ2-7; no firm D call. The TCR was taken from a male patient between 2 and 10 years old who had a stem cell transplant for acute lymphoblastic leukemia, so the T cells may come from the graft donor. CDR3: CSVEDASLSYEQYF. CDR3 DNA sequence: TGCAGCGTTGAGGATGCCTCCTTATCTTACGAGCAGTACTTC.